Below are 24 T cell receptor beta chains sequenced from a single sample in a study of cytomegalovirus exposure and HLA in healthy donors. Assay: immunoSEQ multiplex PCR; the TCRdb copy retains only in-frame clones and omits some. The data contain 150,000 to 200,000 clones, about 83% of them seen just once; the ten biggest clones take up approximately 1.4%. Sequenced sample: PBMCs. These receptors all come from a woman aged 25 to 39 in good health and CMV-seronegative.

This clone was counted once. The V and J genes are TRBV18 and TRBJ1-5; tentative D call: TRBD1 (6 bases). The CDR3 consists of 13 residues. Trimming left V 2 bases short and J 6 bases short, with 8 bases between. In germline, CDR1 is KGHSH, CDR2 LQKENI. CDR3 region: CASSPGTLQPQHF. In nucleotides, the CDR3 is TGTGCCAGCTCACCAGGGACACTTCAGCCCCAGCATTTT.

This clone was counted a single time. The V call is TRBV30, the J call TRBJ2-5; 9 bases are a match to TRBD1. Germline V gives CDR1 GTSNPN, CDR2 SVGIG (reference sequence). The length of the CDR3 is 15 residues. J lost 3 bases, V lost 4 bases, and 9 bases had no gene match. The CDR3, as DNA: TGTGCCTGGATGGGGACAGGGTGGGCTAAAGAGACCCAGTACTTC. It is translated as CAWMGTGWAKETQYF.

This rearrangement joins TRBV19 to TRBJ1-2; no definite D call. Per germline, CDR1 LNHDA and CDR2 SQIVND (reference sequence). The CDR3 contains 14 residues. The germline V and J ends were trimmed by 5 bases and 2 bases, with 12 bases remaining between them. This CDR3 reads CASSRAGFNYGYTF. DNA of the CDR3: TGTGCCAGTAGTCGTGCGGGATTCAACTATGGCTACACCTTC.

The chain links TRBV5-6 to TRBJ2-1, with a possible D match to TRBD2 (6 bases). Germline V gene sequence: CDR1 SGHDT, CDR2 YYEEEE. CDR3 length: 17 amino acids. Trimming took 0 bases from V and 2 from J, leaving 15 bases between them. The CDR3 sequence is CASSLDHGTATYNEQFF. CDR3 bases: TGTGCCAGCAGCTTGGACCACGGGACTGCGACCTACAATGAGCAGTTCTTC.

In DNA form, the CDR3 reads TGCAGCGTTGGGACAACGGATGGCTACACCTTC. As protein: CSVGTTDGYTF. The chain has TRBV29-1 and TRBJ1-2; perhaps TRBD1 as D (5 bases). Germline V gene lookup returns CDR1 SQVTM and CDR2 ANQGSEA. V lost 4 bases to trimming and J lost 6 bases, with 9 bases between them. CDR3 length: 11 amino acids.

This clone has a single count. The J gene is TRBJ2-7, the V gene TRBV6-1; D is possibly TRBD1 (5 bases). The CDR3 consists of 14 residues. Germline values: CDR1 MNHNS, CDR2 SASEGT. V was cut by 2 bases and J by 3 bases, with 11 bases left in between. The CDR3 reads CASSENQGVYEQYF. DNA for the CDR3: TGTGCCAGCAGTGAAAATCAGGGTGTCTACGAGCAGTACTTC.

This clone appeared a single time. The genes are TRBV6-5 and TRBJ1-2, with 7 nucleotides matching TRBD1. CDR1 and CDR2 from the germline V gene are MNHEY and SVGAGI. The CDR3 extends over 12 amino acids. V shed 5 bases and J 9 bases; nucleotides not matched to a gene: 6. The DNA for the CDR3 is TGTGCCAGCAGTCAACAGGGGCAGAGCTACACCTTC. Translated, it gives CASSQQGQSYTF.

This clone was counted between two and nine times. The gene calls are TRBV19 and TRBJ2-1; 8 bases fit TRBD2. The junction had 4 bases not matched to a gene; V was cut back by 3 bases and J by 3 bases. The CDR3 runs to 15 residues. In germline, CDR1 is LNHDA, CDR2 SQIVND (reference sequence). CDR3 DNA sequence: TGTGCCAGTAGTATTTCGGGGGGGGACTACAATGAGCAGTTCTTC. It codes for CASSISGGDYNEQFF.

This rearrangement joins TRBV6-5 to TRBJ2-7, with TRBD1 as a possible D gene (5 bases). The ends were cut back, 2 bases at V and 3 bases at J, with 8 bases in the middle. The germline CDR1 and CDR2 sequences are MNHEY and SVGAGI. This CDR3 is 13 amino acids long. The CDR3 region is CASSYRGFYEQYF. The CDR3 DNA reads TGTGCCAGCAGTTACAGGGGTTTCTACGAGCAGTACTTC.

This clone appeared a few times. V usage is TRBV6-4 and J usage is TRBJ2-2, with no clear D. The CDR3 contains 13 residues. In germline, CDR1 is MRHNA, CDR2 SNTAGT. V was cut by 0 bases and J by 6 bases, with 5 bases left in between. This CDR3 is CASSDSTPGELFF. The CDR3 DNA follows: TGTGCCAGCAGTGACTCGACTCCCGGGGAGCTGTTTTTT.

CDR3 nucleotide sequence: TGTGCCAGCAGCGCGGGACAGTCGAACACCGGGGAGCTGTTTTTT. Translated, it gives CASSAGQSNTGELFF. V and J are TRBV9 and TRBJ2-2; 7 bases match TRBD1. CDR1 and CDR2 from the germline V gene are SGDLS and YYNGEE. Germline trimming cut 3 bases from V and 0 bases from J; bases unmatched to any gene: 2. The CDR3 is 15 amino acids.

This CDR3 reads CASGRAGSNEQFF. CDR3 nucleotide sequence: TGTGCCAGCGGTAGGGCGGGTTCAAATGAGCAGTTCTTC. The chain links TRBV9 to TRBJ2-1; D may be TRBD2 (5 bases). Deletions cut 7 bases from V and 7 bases from J, with 15 bases between. The length of the CDR3 is 13 residues. Per germline, CDR1 SGDLS and CDR2 YYNGEE.

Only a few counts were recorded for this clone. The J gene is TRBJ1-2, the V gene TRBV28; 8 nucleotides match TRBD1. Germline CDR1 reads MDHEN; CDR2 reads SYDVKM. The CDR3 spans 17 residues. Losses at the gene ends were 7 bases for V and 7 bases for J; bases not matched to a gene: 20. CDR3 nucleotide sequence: TGTGCCAGCACGACCCCGGGTAATCAGGGGGCGCTTTTTGGCTACACCTTC. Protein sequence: CASTTPGNQGALFGYTF.

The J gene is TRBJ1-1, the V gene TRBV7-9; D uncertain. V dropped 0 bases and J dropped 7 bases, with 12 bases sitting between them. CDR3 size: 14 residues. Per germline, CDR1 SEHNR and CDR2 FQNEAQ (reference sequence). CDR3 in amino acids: CASSLAPQIIEAFF. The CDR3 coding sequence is TGTGCCAGCAGCTTAGCGCCGCAGATAATTGAAGCTTTCTTT.

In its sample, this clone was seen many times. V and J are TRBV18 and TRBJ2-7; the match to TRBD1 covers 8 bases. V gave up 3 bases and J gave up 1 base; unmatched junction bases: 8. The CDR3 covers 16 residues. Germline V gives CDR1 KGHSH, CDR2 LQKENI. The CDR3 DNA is TGTGCCAGCTCACCCACAGAGCACAGGGGGTCCTACGAGCAGTACTTC. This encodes CASSPTEHRGSYEQYF.

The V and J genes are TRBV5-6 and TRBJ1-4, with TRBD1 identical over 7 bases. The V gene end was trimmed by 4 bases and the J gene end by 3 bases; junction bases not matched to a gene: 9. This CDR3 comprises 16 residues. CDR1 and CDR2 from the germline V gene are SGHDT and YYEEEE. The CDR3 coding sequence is TGTGCCAGCAGCCAACCTGACAGGGCTTCTAATGAAAAACTGTTTTTT. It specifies CASSQPDRASNEKLFF.

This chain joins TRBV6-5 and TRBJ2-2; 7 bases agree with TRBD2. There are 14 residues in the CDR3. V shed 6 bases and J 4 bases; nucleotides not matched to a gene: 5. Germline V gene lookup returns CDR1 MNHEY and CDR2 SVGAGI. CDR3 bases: TGTGCCAGCAGGCGGGGACTATCCACCGGGGAGCTGTTTTTT. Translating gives CASRRGLSTGELFF.

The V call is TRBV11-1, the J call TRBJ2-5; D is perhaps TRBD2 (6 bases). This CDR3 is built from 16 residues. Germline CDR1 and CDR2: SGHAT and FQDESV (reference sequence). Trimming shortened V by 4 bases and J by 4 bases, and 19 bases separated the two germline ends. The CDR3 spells CASSSETGLLGETQYF. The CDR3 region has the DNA TGTGCCAGCAGCTCAGAAACGGGACTCCTCGGAGAGACCCAGTACTTC.

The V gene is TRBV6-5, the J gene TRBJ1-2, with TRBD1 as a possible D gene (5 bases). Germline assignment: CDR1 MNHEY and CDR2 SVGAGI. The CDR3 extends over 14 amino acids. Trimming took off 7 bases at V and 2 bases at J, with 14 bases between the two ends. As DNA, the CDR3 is TGTGCCAGCACCACCGGGGGGGGGAACTATGGCTACACCTTC. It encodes CASTTGGGNYGYTF.

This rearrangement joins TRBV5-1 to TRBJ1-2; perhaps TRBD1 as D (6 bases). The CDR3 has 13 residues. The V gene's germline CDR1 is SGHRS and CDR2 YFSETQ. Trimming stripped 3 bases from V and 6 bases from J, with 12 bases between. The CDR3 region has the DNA TGCGCCAGCAGCTCCTCAGGGGTTCATGGCTACACCTTC. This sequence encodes CASSSSGVHGYTF.

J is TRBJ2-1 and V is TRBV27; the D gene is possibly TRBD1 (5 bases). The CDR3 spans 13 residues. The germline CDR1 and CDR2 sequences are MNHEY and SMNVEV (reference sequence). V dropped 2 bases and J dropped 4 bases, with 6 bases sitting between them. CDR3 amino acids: CASSLDSYNEQFF. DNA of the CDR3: TGTGCCAGCAGTTTAGACAGTTACAATGAGCAGTTCTTC.

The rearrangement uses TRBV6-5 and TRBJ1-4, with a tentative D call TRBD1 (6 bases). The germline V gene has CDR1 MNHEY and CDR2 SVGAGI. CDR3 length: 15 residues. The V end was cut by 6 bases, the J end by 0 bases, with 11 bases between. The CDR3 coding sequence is TGTGCCAGCAGCCCTGGGACAACAACTAATGAAAAACTGTTTTTT. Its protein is CASSPGTTTNEKLFF.

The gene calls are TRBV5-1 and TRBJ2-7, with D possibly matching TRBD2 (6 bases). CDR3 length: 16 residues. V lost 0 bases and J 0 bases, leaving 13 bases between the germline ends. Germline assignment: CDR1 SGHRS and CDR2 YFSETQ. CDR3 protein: CASSLGGSGPSYEQYF. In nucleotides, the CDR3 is TGCGCCAGCAGCTTGGGGGGTAGCGGACCCTCCTACGAGCAGTACTTC. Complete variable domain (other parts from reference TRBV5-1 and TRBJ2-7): KAGVTQTPRYLIKTRGQQVTLSCSPISGHRSVSWYQQTPGQGLQFLFEYFSETQRNKGNFPGRFSGRQFSNSRSEMNVSTLELGDSALYLCASSLGGSGPSYEQYFGPGTRLTVT.

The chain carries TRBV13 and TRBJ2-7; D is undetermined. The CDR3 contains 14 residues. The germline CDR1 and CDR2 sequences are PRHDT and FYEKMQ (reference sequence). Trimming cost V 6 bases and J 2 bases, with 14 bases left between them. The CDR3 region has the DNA TGTGCCAGCAGTCCTACCACTGAGCCCTACGAGCAGTACTTC. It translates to CASSPTTEPYEQYF.